The entry below describes one T cell receptor beta chain. This entry comes from a study of beta chain features in type 1 diabetes. Germline V gene data show CDR1 as SGHRS and CDR2 as YFSETQ. V was shortened by 0 bases and J by 6 bases, with 13 bases between the two germline ends. The CDR3 has 16 amino acids. What was sequenced were expressed TCRB transcripts, since all of the isolated RNA had been reverse transcribed. The assay was immunoSEQ multiplex PCR, and TCRdb's table has in-frame clones only and misses some. The sample includes some 150,000 clones, 11% of them seen just once. This chain connects TRBV5-1 to TRBJ1-6; D might be TRBD1 (6 bases). Sequencing was performed on central memory CD4+ T cells from blood. This receptor was identified in a man in his late teens or twenties in good health. In DNA, the CDR3 is TGCGCCAGCAGCTTGGGCCGGGACACTTTTAATTCACCCCTCCACTTT. As protein: CASSLGRDTFNSPLHF.